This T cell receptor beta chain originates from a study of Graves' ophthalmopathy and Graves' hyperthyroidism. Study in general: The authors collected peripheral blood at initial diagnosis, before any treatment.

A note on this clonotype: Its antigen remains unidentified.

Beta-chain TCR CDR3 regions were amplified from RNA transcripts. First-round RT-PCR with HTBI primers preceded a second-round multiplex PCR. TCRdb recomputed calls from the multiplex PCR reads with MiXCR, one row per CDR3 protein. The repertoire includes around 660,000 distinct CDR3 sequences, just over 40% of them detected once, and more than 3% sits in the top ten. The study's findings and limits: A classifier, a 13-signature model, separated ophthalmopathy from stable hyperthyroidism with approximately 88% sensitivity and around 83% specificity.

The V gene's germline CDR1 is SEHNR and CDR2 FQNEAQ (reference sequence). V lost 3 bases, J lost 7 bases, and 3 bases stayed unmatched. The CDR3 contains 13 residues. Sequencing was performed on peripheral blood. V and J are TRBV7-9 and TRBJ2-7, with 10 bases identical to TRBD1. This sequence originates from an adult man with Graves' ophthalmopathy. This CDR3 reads CASSLGQGMEQYF. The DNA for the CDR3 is TGTGCCAGCAGCTTGGGACAGGGGATGGAGCAGTACTTC.